This TCR beta chain was sequenced for a study of regulatory T cells in long-lasting Graves disease (dated by TCRdb to 2020 to 2023). Study-level background: In the newly diagnosed Graves' disease group, patients had been taking antithyroid drugs for less than 3 months. This study used TCR sequencing and RNA sequencing of peripheral blood to compare persistent Graves' disease patients against newly diagnosed Graves' disease patients. The study was conducted in China and was registered as a clinical trial. A total of 35 or so samples were covered by TCR sequencing, comprising approximately 13 persistent and about 20 newly diagnosed Graves' disease patients.

According to the study, the label for this sample's time point signals: newly diagnosed GD, antithyroid drugs for less than 3 months. For both TCR sequencing and RNA sequencing, RNA was extracted from PBMCs using TRIzol. The diagnosis of Graves' disease was made according to American Thyroid Association guidelines. Recruitment of patients was carried out at an endocrinology department in Xi'an, China. From each patient, 8 to 10 milliliters of peripheral blood was collected into an EDTA anticoagulant tube. Ficoll Paque Plus density gradient separation was used to isolate PBMCs, and no further T cell sorting was performed. RNA quality was checked with an Agilent 2100 Bioanalyzer and agarose gel, and concentration with a NanoDrop 2000. This clonotype appeared many times. It has no known antigen specificity. No clone much larger than this one lies a single base away; base qualities are absent. Library prep was done by multiplex PCR. Instrument on record: Illumina HiSeq 4000. To build TCR beta libraries, CDR3 regions were amplified by Arm-PCR using iRepertoire HTBI primers. Gel purification was performed on PCR products prior to sequencing. Per the source publication's procedure: Gene usage analysis of CDR3 amino acid clonotypes relied on the approximately 68 TRBV and 12 to 15 TRBJ segments identified across samples. COPE and FqMerger were used to merge the filtered high-quality paired reads into contigs. BLAST was used to align contigs to IMGT TRBV, TRBD and TRBJ reference genes, with CDR3 defined following IMGT. Highly expanded clones were defined as clonotypes with a frequency above 0.1%. Shannon entropy served as the measure of repertoire diversity, while the Gini coefficient captured V-J evenness. A clonotype was considered public if more than one individual shared it. Clones were called with MiXCR by TCRdb after fastp trimmed the public reads at Q25, and only in-frame beta chains were retained. Each CDR3 protein gets just one entry, which takes the most common genes and DNA from the rows behind it. These V and J calls originate from TCRdb's pipeline instead of the authors' own analysis. This sample holds roughly 380,000 distinct CDR3 sequences; about a sixth were observed only once. Of the sample, just under 30% is held by the ten largest clones.

Reading the germline V gene gives CDR1 SGHAT and CDR2 FQNNGV. Trimming leaves V shorter by 6 bases and J shorter by 4 bases, with the junction holding 8 bases beyond the gene matches. The cysteine opens and the phenylalanine closes a CDR3 of 16 amino acids. Only the CDR3 DNA is retained, 48 bases long and in frame from the first base. Findings and caveats that apply to the study as a whole: Because the primary lesion, thyroid tissue, could not be accessed, the study looked at peripheral blood alone. Lower TCR Shannon entropy and fewer highly expanded clones were observed in persistent Graves' disease patients than in newly diagnosed patients, which suggested clonal expansion. TRBV28, TRBJ1-2 and TRBJ2-5 were preferentially used in persistent disease, while TRBV20-1 and TRBJ2-1 were favored in newly diagnosed disease. The small sample size was acknowledged by the authors as a limitation that may reduce accuracy. Sequencing and analysis were limited to the TCR beta chain. A larger number of public clonotypes was shared among persistent patients (approximately 2,500) than among newly diagnosed patients (around 970).

The sample also formed part of further work on T cells in Graves' hyperthyroidism and ophthalmopathy. As the second study states: Stable Graves' hyperthyroidism was defined as the absence of progression to ophthalmopathy over 18 months of follow-up. Hyperthyroidism patients were newly diagnosed, with disease duration under 2 months, and aged 18 to 65 years. The study excluded patients with uncontrolled infections, other autoimmune diseases, pregnancy or lactation. Diagnoses relied on clinical symptoms, serum thyroxine and TRAb, thyroid ultrasound and orbital computed tomography. The first round of RT-PCR for the TCR CDR3 was performed with the HTBI primer set and the Qiagen OneStep RT-PCR kit. Blood samples also contained most of the expanded thyroid clonotypes (frequency above 0.001), which suggests that blood repertoires may reflect thyroid immune responses. Ophthalmopathy was separated from stable hyperthyroidism by a 13 V-J signature model, with 85% to 90% sensitivity and about 81% specificity obtained in cross-validation and 80%/75% obtained in testing. In validation, the model predicted progression to ophthalmopathy with approximately 71% sensitivity and 72% to 75% specificity, a median of approximately 6.5 months before onset. A discovery cohort of 95 to 100 patients, roughly 45 with Graves' ophthalmopathy and 55 to 60 with stable Graves' hyperthyroidism, was used to find distinguishing TCR V-J signatures. Whether ophthalmopathy could be predicted prospectively was tested in an independent validation cohort made up of about 18 hyperthyroidism patients plus 17 patients who later progressed to ophthalmopathy. The approximately 90 discovery patients were divided at random into training and test sets in a 7:3 ratio. In roughly six Graves' hyperthyroidism patients, the study also compared T-cell repertoires from thyroid tissue with T-cell repertoires from blood. Following sampling, methimazole starting at 30 mg daily was given to hyperthyroidism patients, and high-dose intravenous methylprednisolone was given to ophthalmopathy patients. A second multiplex PCR round built the libraries, followed by size selection and purification. The libraries were sequenced on an Illumina HiSeq2000 using paired-end 100 bp reads. SOAPnuke was used to process the raw data, removing reads that contained adapters or uncalled bases, had a mean Phred below 15, or lacked an exact match to the constant primer or identifier. COPE v1.2.5 was used to merge high-quality paired reads, and clonotypes were defined as unique nucleotide sequences. MiTCR v1.1 was used to align clonotypes to the IMGT TRBV, TRBD and TRBJ reference segments. Analysis was restricted to V-J combinations with a frequency above 0.0001, which covered roughly 99% of repertoires. The TCS score was defined as the ratio of F50 (clonal expansion) to E x V (chaos), calculated using BLOSUM62-based TCRdist between CDR3 peptides within each V-J. Welch's t-statistics and random forest reduced roughly 500 V-J features to roughly 13, which were used in a naive Bayes classifier (R e1071). Sample size was not statistically predetermined, and investigators were not blinded to group allocation. According to the paper, TCR Vbeta CDR3 sequencing was carried out on 120 to 150 peripheral blood samples, which came from fewer than 50 ophthalmopathy, under 85 hyperthyroidism and approximately 17 progressor patients.

This clonotype originated in a man aged 40-55 years with Graves disease. Donor details come from another sample of the same person, matched by shared clones. Sequenced material: peripheral blood mononuclear cells (PBMCs), taken at new diagnosis, from a patient treated with antithyroid drugs. Here the chain combines TRBV11-2 and TRBJ2-2; 10 nucleotides in the junction match TRBD1. The DNA sequence reads TGTGCCAGCAGTCGGAGACAGGGGGCGATCACCGGGGAGCTGTTTTTT. It translates to CASSRRQGAITGELFF.